This T cell receptor beta chain originates from a study of blood T cell repertoires in COVID-19. Unmatched junction bases numbered 6, after V lost 6 bases and J lost 1 base. Germline V gene lookup returns CDR1 MNHEY and CDR2 SVGEGT. CDR3 length equals 15 residues. TCRdb keeps only in-frame clones here, not all; method: immunoSEQ multiplex PCR. The sample lists about 63,000 clones; 79% were seen once. Sequencing was done on a sample of peripheral blood. This sequence was found in a human donor in a cohort sampled during active COVID-19. The chain carries TRBV6-2 or TRBV6-3 and TRBJ2-7; 10 bases line up with TRBD2. The CDR3, as DNA: TGTGCCAGCAGCCCCAGCGGGAGGGGGTCCTACGAGCAGTACTTC. Its translation is CASSPSGRGSYEQYF.